What follows are 17 T cell receptor beta chains derived from one specimen sequenced in a study of T cell changes during pregnancy in multiple sclerosis. The protocol was immunoSEQ multiplex PCR, while the TCRdb copy is restricted to in-frame clones and leaves out a portion. Here the sample spans 65,000 to 70,000 clones, almost 95% being singletons. The input for sequencing was peripheral blood, taken in the third trimester of pregnancy. These receptors were obtained from a female donor in good health, enrolled as a control in a pregnancy study.

The chain employs TRBV5-1 and TRBJ2-7; TRBD1 matches 7 bases. Germline loops: CDR1 SGHRS, CDR2 YFSETQ. The CDR3 has 14 amino acids. J was trimmed by 3 bases and V by 3 bases; bases with no gene match: 6. The CDR3 spells CASSSKTGNYEQYF. In DNA form, the CDR3 reads TGCGCCAGCAGCTCGAAGACAGGGAACTACGAGCAGTACTTC.

This clone was seen a handful of times. The V and J genes are TRBV28 and TRBJ2-5; 8 bases line up with TRBD1. CDR1 is MDHEN, CDR2 SYDVKM, per germline. Unmatched junction bases numbered 19, after V lost 5 bases and J lost 5 bases. The CDR3 is 18 residues long. As DNA, the CDR3 is TGTGCCAGCAGTCAACTACAGGGGAGGACAGGGCCGAGGGAGACCCAGTACTTC. Translation: CASSQLQGRTGPRETQYF. Based on the CDR3 plus reference TRBV28 and TRBJ2-5, the full variable domain is DVKVTQSSRYLVKRTGEKVFLECVQDMDHENMFWYRQDPGLGLRLIYFSYDVKMKEKGDIPEGYSVSREKKERFSLILESASTNQTSMYLCASSQLQGRTGPRETQYFGPGTRLLVL.

The rearrangement links TRBV18 to TRBJ1-4; no clear D. The germline V and J ends were trimmed by 3 bases and 4 bases, with 6 bases remaining between them. Germline CDR1 and CDR2: KGHSH and LQKENI. This CDR3 is 13 amino acids long. Here the CDR3 reads CASSPTGNEKLFF. The CDR3 DNA reads as TGTGCCAGCTCACCGACGGGTAATGAAAAACTGTTTTTT.

This rearrangement joins TRBV4-3 to TRBJ2-1; TRBD1 is a possible D gene (6 bases). V was pared by 6 bases and J by 5 bases, with 17 bases between. This CDR3 is 15 amino acids long. CDR1 is LGHNA and CDR2 is YSLEER in the germline V gene. The CDR3 nucleotides are TGCGCCAGCAGTCAACCGGGACATGTCAACAATGAGCAGTTCTTC. Translation: CASSQPGHVNNEQFF.

This chain uses TRBV5-6 with TRBJ2-7, with 9 bases fitting TRBD1. V gave up 4 bases and J gave up 0 bases; unmatched junction bases: 5. Looked up from germline, CDR1 is SGHDT and CDR2 is YYEEEE. The CDR3 is 15 residues long. DNA of the CDR3: TGTGCCAGCAGCGGAGACAGGGGGACCTCCTACGAGCAGTACTTC. Translating it yields CASSGDRGTSYEQYF.

The chain combines TRBV4-2 with TRBJ1-3; 7 positions match TRBD1. From germline, CDR1 is LGHNA and CDR2 YNFKEQ. The CDR3 extends over 17 amino acids. Unmatched junction bases numbered 8, after V lost 0 bases and J lost 3 bases. The CDR3, as DNA: TGTGCCAGCAGCCAAGACTTCGAAAGGACAGGTGGAAACACCATATATTTT. As protein: CASSQDFERTGGNTIYF.

The chain uses TRBV5-5 and TRBJ1-5, with 9 positions matching TRBD1. From germline, CDR1 is SGHKS and CDR2 YYEKEE (reference sequence). CDR3 size: 14 residues. The V gene end was trimmed by 3 bases and the J gene end by 5 bases; junction bases not matched to a gene: 3. The CDR3 coding sequence is TGTGCCAGCAGCTCCGGGACAGGGTATCAGCCCCAGCATTTT. Its protein product is CASSSGTGYQPQHF.

The chain couples TRBV6-5 to TRBJ2-7; no clear D. The CDR3 is 15 residues long. The V and J ends lost 0 bases and 4 bases respectively, with 13 bases between them. Germline-derived CDR1 and CDR2 are MNHEY and SVGAGI. The CDR3 sequence is CASSYSGVSLYEQYF. CDR3 in DNA: TGTGCCAGCAGTTACTCGGGCGTATCCCTATACGAGCAGTACTTC.

This rearrangement joins TRBV15 to TRBJ2-1; D possibly corresponds to TRBD2 (7 bases). The length of the CDR3 is 15 residues. The V gene lost 0 bases and the J gene lost 10 bases, with 16 bases spanning the gap. Germline assignment: CDR1 LNHNV and CDR2 YYDKDF (reference sequence). The CDR3 nucleotides read TGTGCCACCAGCAGAGAAGGGGGGAGGGCCTGGGAGCAGTTCTTC. It codes for CATSREGGRAWEQFF.

The chain is built from TRBV7-6 and TRBJ2-1; weak D call: TRBD2 (6 bases). The V gene's germline CDR1 is SGHVS and CDR2 FNYEAQ. The CDR3 consists of 15 residues. With 4 bases removed from V and 7 bases from J, the gap between germline ends came to 17 bases. The CDR3 coding sequence is TGTGCCAGCAGCTCGGGGACTTGGGATAGGAATGAGCAGTTCTTC. Protein product: CASSSGTWDRNEQFF. The full variable domain, in which reference TRBV7-6 and TRBJ2-1 provide the parts outside the CDR3, is GAGVSQSPRYKVTKRGQDVALRCDPISGHVSLYWYRQALGQGPEFLTYFNYEAQQDKSGLPNDRFSAERPEGSISTLTIQRTEQRDSAMYRCASSSGTWDRNEQFFGPGTRLTVL.

The chain is built from TRBV23-1 and TRBJ1-5, with D possibly being TRBD1 (5 bases). TRBV23-1 is an ORF, with its function uncertain. The CDR3 has 18 amino acids. V dropped 0 bases and J dropped 0 bases, with 15 bases sitting between them. CDR3 sequence: CASSQSIREGYSNQPQHF. The CDR3 coding sequence is TGCGCCAGCAGTCAATCGATCAGGGAGGGTTATAGCAATCAGCCCCAGCATTTT.

This chain joins TRBV25-1 and TRBJ2-2, with TRBD1 matching 7 bases. This CDR3 is 14 amino acids long. Trimming at V came to 8 bases and at J to 2 bases, leaving 5 bases not matched to a gene. The germline gives CDR1 MGHDK, CDR2 SYGVNS. Written as DNA, the CDR3 is TGTGCCAGCGGGTACAGGGGCAACACCGGGGAGCTGTTTTTT. This codes for CASGYRGNTGELFF.

The CDR3 loop reads CASTGTGSSWEQYF. CDR3 nucleotide sequence: TGTGCCAGCACCGGGACAGGATCCTCTTGGGAGCAGTACTTC. The chain employs TRBV7-9 and TRBJ2-7; 8 positions match TRBD1. The junction had 12 bases not matched to a gene; V was cut back by 7 bases and J by 7 bases. CDR1 is SEHNR, CDR2 FQNEAQ, per germline (reference sequence). This CDR3 contains 14 residues.

The V and J genes are TRBV15 and TRBJ2-1, with D perhaps TRBD2 (6 bases). This CDR3 has 17 residues. The V gene's germline CDR1 is LNHNV and CDR2 YYDKDF (reference sequence). V was cut by 0 bases and J by 0 bases, with 12 bases left in between. The CDR3 region has the DNA TGTGCCACCAGCAGAGACCGTAGCGGAAGCTCCTACAATGAGCAGTTCTTC. This encodes CATSRDRSGSSYNEQFF.

The rearrangement links TRBV7-8 to TRBJ2-1; no clear D. This CDR3 region has 13 residues. CDR1 SGHVS and CDR2 FQNEAQ come from the germline V gene. Trimming cost V 1 base and J 12 bases, with 13 bases left between them. The CDR3 DNA sequence: TGTGCCAGCAGCTTAGACCTATCCTCCGTGCAGTTCTTC. Its protein product is CASSLDLSSVQFF. Drawing the rest from reference TRBV7-8 and TRBJ2-1, the complete variable domain is GAGVSQSPRYKVAKRGQDVALRCDPISGHVSLFWYQQALGQGPEFLTYFQNEAQLDKSGLPSDRFFAERPEGSVSTLKIQRTQQEDSAVYLCASSLDLSSVQFFGPGTRLTVL.

This chain links TRBV29-1 with TRBJ2-3; the match to TRBD2 covers 8 bases. Germline V CDR1 and CDR2: SQVTM, ANQGSEA. This CDR3 region has 16 residues. Trimming at V came to 0 bases and at J to 1 base, leaving 6 bases not matched to a gene. CDR3: CSVEELTGGRTDTQYF. CDR3 sequence (DNA): TGCAGCGTTGAAGAGTTGACGGGGGGGCGCACAGATACGCAGTATTTT.

The chain recombines TRBV15 with TRBJ2-3; the match to TRBD2 covers 10 bases. V lost 6 bases, J lost 3 bases, and 9 bases stayed unmatched. The CDR3 spans 16 residues. Germline CDR1 reads LNHNV; CDR2 reads YYDKDF (reference sequence). CDR3 DNA sequence: TGTGCCACCAGTCCGATAGCGGGAGGTGGAACAGATACGCAGTATTTT. This codes for CATSPIAGGGTDTQYF.